The TCR beta chain under discussion was sequenced for a study of blood T cells in healthy people across ages. General study results and limits: The CMV status of each donor remained undetermined, and this could have confounded shifts in expanded clonotypes.

Healthy individuals of Caucasian origin from Russia, aged roughly 6 to 95, served as donors. Extractions gave at least 6 micrograms of total RNA per sample. The germline gives CDR1 MGHDK, CDR2 SYGVNS. The CDR3 extends over 16 amino acids. The V gene lost 3 bases and the J gene lost 4 bases, with 18 bases spanning the gap. This clonotype was recorded a few times. No antigen is known for it. It was with a sample-barcoded 5' primer and a J-beta primer mix that a second PCR of roughly 7 to 12 cycles was run. TCRdb called the 5' RACE reads again in MiXCR, with one record for every CDR3 protein. The sample comprises 550,000 to 750,000 distinct CDR3 sequences, 21% of which are singletons, and 3% to 4.5% rests with the top ten.

The chain combines TRBV25-1 with TRBJ1-2; maybe TRBD1 (6 bases). The sequenced sample was blood. This receptor was taken from a man in his sixties or seventies in good health. The CDR3 here is CASSDAGASPPYGYTF. The CDR3 nucleotides are TGTGCCAGCAGTGATGCGGGGGCCTCGCCTCCCTATGGCTACACCTTC.